The clone carrying this T cell receptor beta chain was detected many times. Its target is not known. The authors amplified TCR beta CDR3 regions, and they did so from RNA transcripts for repertoire sequencing. RT-PCR with HTBI primers came first, then second-round multiplex PCR. TCRdb reanalysed the multiplex PCR reads using MiXCR and keeps one entry per CDR3 protein. Among some 370,000 distinct CDR3 sequences listed, about 15% were seen once. This sample stems from a study of Graves' ophthalmopathy and Graves' hyperthyroidism. Study conclusions and caveats: With 60% to 71% sensitivity and about 78% specificity, the model predicted ophthalmopathy progression.

The V gene's germline CDR1 is SGHTA and CDR2 FQGTGA. CDR3 length equals 15 residues. V lost 3 bases and J 1 base, leaving 12 bases between the germline ends. Enrollment excluded any patients with other autoimmune diseases, uncontrolled infections, pregnancy or lactation. The PBMC fraction was derived from around 9.4 ml of fresh peripheral blood. This rearrangement joins TRBV7-3 to TRBJ2-5, with a weak D call TRBD2 (5 bases). The specimen was peripheral blood. This clonotype originated in an adult woman with stable Graves' hyperthyroidism. Here the CDR3 reads CASSFVGGLQETQYF. In DNA form, the CDR3 reads TGTGCCAGCAGCTTCGTAGGCGGACTCCAAGAGACCCAGTACTTC.